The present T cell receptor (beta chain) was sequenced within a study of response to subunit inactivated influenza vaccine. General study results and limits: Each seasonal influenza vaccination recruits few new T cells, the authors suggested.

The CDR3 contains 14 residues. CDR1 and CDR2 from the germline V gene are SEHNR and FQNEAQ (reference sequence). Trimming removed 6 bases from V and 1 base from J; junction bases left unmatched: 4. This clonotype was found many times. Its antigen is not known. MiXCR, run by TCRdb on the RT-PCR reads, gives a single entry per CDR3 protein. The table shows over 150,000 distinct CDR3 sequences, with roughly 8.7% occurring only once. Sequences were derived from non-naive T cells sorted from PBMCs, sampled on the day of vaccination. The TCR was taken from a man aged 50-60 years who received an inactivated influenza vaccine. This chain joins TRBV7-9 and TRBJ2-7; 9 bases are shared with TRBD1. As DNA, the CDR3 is TGTGCCAGCAGATCCGGGACAGGGTCCTACGAGCAGTACTTC. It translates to CASRSGTGSYEQYF.